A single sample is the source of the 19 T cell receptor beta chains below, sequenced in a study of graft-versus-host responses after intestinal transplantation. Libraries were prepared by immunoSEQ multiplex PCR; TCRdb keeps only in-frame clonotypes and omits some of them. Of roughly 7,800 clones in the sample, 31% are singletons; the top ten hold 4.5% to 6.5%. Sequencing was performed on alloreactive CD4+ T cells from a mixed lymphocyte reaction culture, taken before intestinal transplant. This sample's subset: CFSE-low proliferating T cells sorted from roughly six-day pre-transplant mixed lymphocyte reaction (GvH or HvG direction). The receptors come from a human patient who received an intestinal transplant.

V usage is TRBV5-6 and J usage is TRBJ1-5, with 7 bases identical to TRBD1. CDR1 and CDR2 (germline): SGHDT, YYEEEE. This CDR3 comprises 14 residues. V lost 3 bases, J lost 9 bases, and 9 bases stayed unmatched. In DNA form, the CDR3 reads TGTGCCAGCAGCTCCTATGACAGGGTGCGGCCCCAGCATTTT. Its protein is CASSSYDRVRPQHF.

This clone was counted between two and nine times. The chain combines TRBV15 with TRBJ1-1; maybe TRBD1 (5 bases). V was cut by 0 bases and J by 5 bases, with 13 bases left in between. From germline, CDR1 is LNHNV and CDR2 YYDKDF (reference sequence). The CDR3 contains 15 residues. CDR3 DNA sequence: TGTGCCACCAGCAGAGATCGTCGGTCAGGGACTGAAGCTTTCTTT. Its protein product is CATSRDRRSGTEAFF. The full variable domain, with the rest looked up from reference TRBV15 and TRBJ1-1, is DAMVIQNPRYQVTQFGKPVTLSCSQTLNHNVMYWYQQKSSQAPKLLFHYYDKDFNNEADTPDNFQSRRPNTSFCFLDIRSPGLGDTAMYLCATSRDRRSGTEAFFGQGTRLTVV.

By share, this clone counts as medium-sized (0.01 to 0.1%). CDR3 in DNA: TGTGCCAGCAGTGTGACTAGCGGGGGGGTGGGGGAGCAGTTCTTC. This sequence encodes CASSVTSGGVGEQFF. This rearrangement joins TRBV2 to TRBJ2-1; 14 bases are shared with TRBD2. With 4 bases clipped from V and 10 bases from J, the junction kept 6 bases outside the gene matches. The CDR3 is 15 residues long. Per germline, CDR1 SNHLY and CDR2 FYNNEI.

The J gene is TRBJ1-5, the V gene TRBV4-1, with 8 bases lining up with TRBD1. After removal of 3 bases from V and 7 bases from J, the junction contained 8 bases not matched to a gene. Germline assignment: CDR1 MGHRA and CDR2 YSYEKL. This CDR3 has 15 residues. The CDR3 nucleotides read TGCGCCAGCAGCCAGGAGGACAGGGAGAGACAGCCCCAGCATTTT. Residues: CASSQEDRERQPQHF.

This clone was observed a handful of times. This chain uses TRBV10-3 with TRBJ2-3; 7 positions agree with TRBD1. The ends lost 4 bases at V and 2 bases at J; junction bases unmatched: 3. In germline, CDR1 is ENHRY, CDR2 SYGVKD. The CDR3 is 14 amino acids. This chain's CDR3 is CAISATGTTDTQYF. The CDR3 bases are TGTGCCATCAGTGCGACAGGGACCACAGATACGCAGTATTTT.

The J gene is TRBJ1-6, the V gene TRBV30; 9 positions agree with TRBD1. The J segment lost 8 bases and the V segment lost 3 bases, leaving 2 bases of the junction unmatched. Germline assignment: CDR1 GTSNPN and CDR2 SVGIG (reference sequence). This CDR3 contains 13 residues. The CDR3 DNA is TGTGCCTGGAGCGACAGGGGGGATTCACCCCTCCACTTT. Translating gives CAWSDRGDSPLHF.

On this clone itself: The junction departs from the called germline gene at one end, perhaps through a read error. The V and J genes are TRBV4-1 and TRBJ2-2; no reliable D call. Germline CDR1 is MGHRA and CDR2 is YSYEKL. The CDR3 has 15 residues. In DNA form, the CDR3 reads TGTGCCAGCAGCCAAGTTGAGATCAACACCGGGGAGCTGTTTTTT. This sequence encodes CASSQVEINTGELFF.

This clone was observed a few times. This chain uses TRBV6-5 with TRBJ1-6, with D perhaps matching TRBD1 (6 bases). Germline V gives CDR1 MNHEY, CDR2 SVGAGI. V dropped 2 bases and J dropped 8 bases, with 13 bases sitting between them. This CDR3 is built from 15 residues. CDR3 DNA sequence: TGTGCCAGCAGTTACCAGGACAGCCTTTATTCACCCCTCCACTTT. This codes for CASSYQDSLYSPLHF.

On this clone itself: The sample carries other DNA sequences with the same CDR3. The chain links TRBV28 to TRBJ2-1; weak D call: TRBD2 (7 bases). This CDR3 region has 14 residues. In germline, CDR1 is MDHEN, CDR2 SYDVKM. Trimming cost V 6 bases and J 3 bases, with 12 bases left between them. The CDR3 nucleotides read TGTGCCAGCAGCTCCGGGGGGCACTACAATGAGCAGTTCTTC. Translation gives CASSSGGHYNEQFF.

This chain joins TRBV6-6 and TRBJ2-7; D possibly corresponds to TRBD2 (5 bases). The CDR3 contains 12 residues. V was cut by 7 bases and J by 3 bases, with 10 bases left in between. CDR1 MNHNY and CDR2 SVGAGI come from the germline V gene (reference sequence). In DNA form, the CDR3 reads TGTGCCAGCACCCGGGGAAGCTACGAGCAGTACTTC. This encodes CASTRGSYEQYF.

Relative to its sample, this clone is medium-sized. The CDR3 reads CASSRLVSTGELFF. The CDR3 DNA reads TGTGCCAGCAGCCGACTAGTTAGCACCGGGGAGCTGTTTTTT. V gene TRBV6-5 combines with J gene TRBJ2-2; D might be TRBD2 (6 bases). Germline lookup yields CDR1 MNHEY and CDR2 SVGAGI. This CDR3 spans 14 amino acids. V dropped 6 bases and J dropped 4 bases, with 12 bases sitting between them.

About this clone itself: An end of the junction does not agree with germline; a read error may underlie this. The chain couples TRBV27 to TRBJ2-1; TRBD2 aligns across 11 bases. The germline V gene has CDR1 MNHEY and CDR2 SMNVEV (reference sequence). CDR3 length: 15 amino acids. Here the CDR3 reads CASSLAGGRHNEQFF. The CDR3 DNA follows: TGTGCCAGTAGTTTAGCGGGAGGGAGGCACAATGAGCAGTTCTTC.

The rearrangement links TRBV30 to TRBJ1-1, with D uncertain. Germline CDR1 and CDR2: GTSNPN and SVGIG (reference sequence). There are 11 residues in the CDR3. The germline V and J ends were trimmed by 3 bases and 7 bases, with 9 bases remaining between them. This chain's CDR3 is CAWSSGSEAFF. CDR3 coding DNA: TGTGCCTGGAGCAGTGGGAGTGAAGCTTTCTTT.

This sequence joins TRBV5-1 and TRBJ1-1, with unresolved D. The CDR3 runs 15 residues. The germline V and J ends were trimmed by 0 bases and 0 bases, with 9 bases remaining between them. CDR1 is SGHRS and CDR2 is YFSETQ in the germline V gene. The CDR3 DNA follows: TGCGCCAGCAGCTTGGATGGGAGAGTGAACACTGAAGCTTTCTTT. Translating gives CASSLDGRVNTEAFF. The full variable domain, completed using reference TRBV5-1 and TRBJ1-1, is KAGVTQTPRYLIKTRGQQVTLSCSPISGHRSVSWYQQTPGQGLQFLFEYFSETQRNKGNFPGRFSGRQFSNSRSEMNVSTLELGDSALYLCASSLDGRVNTEAFFGQGTRLTVV.

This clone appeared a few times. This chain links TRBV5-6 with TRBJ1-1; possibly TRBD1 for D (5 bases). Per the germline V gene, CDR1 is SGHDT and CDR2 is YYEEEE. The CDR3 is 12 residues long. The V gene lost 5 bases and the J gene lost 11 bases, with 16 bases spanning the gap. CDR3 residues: CASSWGRVSAFF. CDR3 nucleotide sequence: TGTGCCAGCAGTTGGGGCAGGGTGTCGGCTTTCTTT. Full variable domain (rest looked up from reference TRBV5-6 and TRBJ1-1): DAGVTQSPTHLIKTRGQQVTLRCSPKSGHDTVSWYQQALGQGPQFIFQYYEEEERQRGNFPDRFSGHQFPNYSSELNVNALLLGDSALYLCASSWGRVSAFFGQGTRLTVV.

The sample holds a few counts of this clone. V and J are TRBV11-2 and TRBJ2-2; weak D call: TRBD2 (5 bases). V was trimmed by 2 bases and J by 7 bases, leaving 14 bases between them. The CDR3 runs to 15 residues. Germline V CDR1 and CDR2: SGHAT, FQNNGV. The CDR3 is CASSLQLASIGELFF. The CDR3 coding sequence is TGTGCCAGCAGCTTACAGCTAGCTTCTATCGGGGAGCTGTTTTTT.

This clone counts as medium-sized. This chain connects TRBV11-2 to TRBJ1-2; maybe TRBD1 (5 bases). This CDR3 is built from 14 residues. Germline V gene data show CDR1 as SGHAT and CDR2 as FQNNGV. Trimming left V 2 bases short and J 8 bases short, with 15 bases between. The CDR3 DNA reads TGTGCCAGCAGCTTACAGGGCCGTTTGGTAGGCTACACCTTC. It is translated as CASSLQGRLVGYTF.

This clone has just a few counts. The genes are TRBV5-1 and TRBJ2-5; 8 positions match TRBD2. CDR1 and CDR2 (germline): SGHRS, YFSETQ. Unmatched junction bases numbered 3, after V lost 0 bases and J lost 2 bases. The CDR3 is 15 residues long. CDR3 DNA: TGCGCCAGCAGCTTGGTGGGACTAGGGCAAGAGACCCAGTACTTC. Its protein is CASSLVGLGQETQYF.

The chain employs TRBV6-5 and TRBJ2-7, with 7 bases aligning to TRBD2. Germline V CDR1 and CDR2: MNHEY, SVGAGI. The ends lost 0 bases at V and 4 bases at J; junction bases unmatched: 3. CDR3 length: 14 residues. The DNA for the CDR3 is TGTGCCAGCAGTTACTCCCTGGGGGGGTACGAGCAGTACTTC. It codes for CASSYSLGGYEQYF.